This TCR beta chain emerged from a study of Ad26.COV2.S vaccination and SARS-CoV-2 variants. Study background: Each vaccinee took Ad26.COV2.S intramuscularly, once or twice 56 days apart.

Treatment here: around 19 received Ad26.COV2.S at low or high dose, single or two shots; about 5 received placebo; per-sample allocation not given. Sampling took place 63 days after the first vaccine or placebo injection. A Boston donor was an adult aged 18-55 years. The administered vaccine (an Ad26 vector) expressed Wuhan-strain SARS-CoV-2 spike. The V gene lost 4 bases and the J gene lost 7 bases, with 14 bases spanning the gap. The CDR3 is 15 amino acids. The V gene's germline CDR1 is SNHLY and CDR2 FYNNEI. Clones were sequenced by immunoSEQ multiplex PCR, and TCRdb holds only the in-frame ones, with some missing. This repertoire shows 290,000 or so clones, around 87% found once; its top ten account for about 3.6%.

This receptor was taken from a person aged 18 to 65 who received the Ad26.COV2.S COVID-19 vaccine or a placebo. The rearrangement links TRBV2 to TRBJ1-6; tentatively, D is TRBD1 (6 bases). This sample comprised peripheral blood, obtained in a trial of Ad26.COV2.S vaccine versus placebo. The DNA of the CDR3 is TGTGCCAGCAGTGTCCAGGGGCTAGGCAATTCACCCCTCCACTTT. Translating it yields CASSVQGLGNSPLHF. The variable domain in full, with the rest retrieved from reference TRBV2 and TRBJ1-6, is EPEVTQTPSHQVTQMGQEVILRCVPISNHLYFYWYRQILGQKVEFLVSFYNNEISEKSEIFDDQFSVERPDGSNFTLKIRSTKLEDSAMYFCASSVQGLGNSPLHFGNGTRLTVT.